Presented here are 20 T cell receptor beta chains from one specimen sequenced in a study of T cells in Graves' hyperthyroidism and ophthalmopathy (dated by TCRdb to between 2018 and 2020). Libraries were built with multiplex PCR. Sequencer: Illumina HiSeq 2000. TCR beta CDR3 regions were amplified from RNA transcripts. The first round of RT-PCR for the TCR CDR3 was performed with the HTBI primer set and the Qiagen OneStep RT-PCR kit. TCRdb handled the public reads itself, with Q25 trimming in fastp and clone calling in MiXCR, and kept productive beta chains. Every CDR3 protein is listed once, alongside the most common genes and DNA of its rows. A total of fewer than 650,000 distinct CDR3 sequences appear in this sample, 11% to 15% of them only once. The ten largest clones represent 5% to 7% of the sample. The material sequenced was blood. The receptors were sampled from a woman under 40 with Graves' hyperthyroidism that later progressed to Graves' ophthalmopathy.

This clonotype was detected only a few times. The genes are TRBV19 and TRBJ2-2; D is ambiguous. Trimming shortened V by 8 bases and J by 4 bases, and 8 bases separated the two germline ends. CDR3 length equals 12 residues. Germline CDR1 reads LNHDA; CDR2 reads SQIVND (reference sequence). The CDR3 sequence is CASCLSTGELFF. DNA for the CDR3: TGTGCCAGTTGCCTCTCCACCGGGGAGCTGTTTTTT.

This clonotype has a count of ten or more. This CDR3 is CASCPGGASYNEQFF. CDR3 nucleotide sequence: TGTGCCAGCTGCCCGGGGGGGGCCTCCTACAATGAGCAGTTCTTC. The genes are TRBV7-2 and TRBJ2-1; TRBD2 matches at 8 bases. V shed 8 bases, J shed 0 bases, and the junction held 6 bases outside the gene matches. Germline lookup yields CDR1 SGHTA and CDR2 FQGNSA. The CDR3 consists of 15 residues.

This clonotype was seen more than once but under ten times. V usage is TRBV11-2 and J usage is TRBJ1-4; D unresolved. Per germline, CDR1 SGHAT and CDR2 FQNNGV. Deletions cut 3 bases from V and 0 bases from J, with 14 bases between. CDR3 length equals 17 residues. The DNA of the CDR3 is TGTGCCAGCAGCTTTACCTTCACCCTTGCAACTAATGAAAAACTGTTTTTT. Its protein is CASSFTFTLATNEKLFF. Full variable domain (rest looked up from reference TRBV11-2 and TRBJ1-4): EAGVAQSPRYKIIEKRQSVAFWCNPISGHATLYWYQQILGQGPKLLIQFQNNGVVDDSQLPKDRFSAERLKGVDSTLKIQPAKLEDSAVYLCASSFTFTLATNEKLFFGSGTQLSVL.

In the case of this clonotype: A much larger clone lies a single base off, so this may be a read error. This chain joins TRBV20-1 and TRBJ2-7, with D possibly TRBD2 on 5 matching bases. Germline V gene data show CDR1 as DFQATT and CDR2 as SNEGSKA (reference sequence). Between the trimmed V and J ends, which lost 5 bases and 5 bases, there was a span of 16 bases. CDR3 size: 13 residues. The CDR3 protein is CSAPPQSGDEQYF. The CDR3 nucleotides are TGCAGTGCTCCACCCCAGAGCGGCGACGAGCAGTACTTC.

This clonotype was seen a handful of times. The gene calls are TRBV18 and TRBJ1-5; 7 nucleotides match TRBD1. Germline values: CDR1 KGHSH, CDR2 LQKENI. The CDR3 is made up of 15 amino acids. Unmatched junction bases numbered 7, after V lost 2 bases and J lost 6 bases. In nucleotides, the CDR3 is TGTGCCAGCTCACCAAGCAGCGGGACAGTTCAGCCCCAGCATTTT. This gives the protein CASSPSSGTVQPQHF.

This clonotype was detected ten times or more. V gene TRBV20-1 combines with J gene TRBJ2-7, with TRBD2 matching over 8 bases. The CDR3 length is 17 residues. Trimming took 2 bases from V and 2 from J; bases not matched to a gene: 14. Germline V gene lookup returns CDR1 DFQATT and CDR2 SNEGSKA (reference sequence). The CDR3 is CSARPWGTSLAAYEQYF. As DNA, the CDR3 is TGCAGTGCTAGACCCTGGGGGACATCACTAGCGGCCTACGAGCAGTACTTC.

This clonotype was detected only a few times. The chain carries TRBV4-1 and TRBJ2-1, with D possibly TRBD2 on 5 matching bases. Germline V gives CDR1 MGHRA, CDR2 YSYEKL. The germline V and J ends were trimmed by 0 bases and 5 bases, with 5 bases remaining between them. CDR3 length equals 13 residues. CDR3 nucleotides: TGCGCCAGCAGCCAAGAGGAGGACAATGAGCAGTTCTTC. Its protein is CASSQEEDNEQFF.

The V call is TRBV18, the J call TRBJ1-4, with 9 bases fitting TRBD1. This CDR3 comprises 19 residues. The J segment lost 0 bases and the V segment lost 6 bases, leaving 14 bases of the junction unmatched. In germline, CDR1 is KGHSH, CDR2 LQKENI. CDR3 nucleotides: TGTGCCAGCTCGCCGAGGGTGTGGGACAGGGCCACAACTAATGAAAAACTGTTTTTT. Protein sequence: CASSPRVWDRATTNEKLFF.

This clonotype occurred many times. The chain couples TRBV10-3 to TRBJ2-2; D might be TRBD2 (6 bases). This CDR3 region has 15 residues. V was clipped by 3 bases and J by 3 bases, with 11 bases between them. Germline V gene lookup returns CDR1 ENHRY and CDR2 SYGVKD. The CDR3 region has the DNA TGTGCCATCAGTGAAGGGGTAGCGGACACCGGGGAGCTGTTTTTT. This gives the protein CAISEGVADTGELFF.

The CDR3, as DNA: TGCGCCAGCAGCCAAGGGGGAGGCGGTGAGCAGTACTTC. Protein product: CASSQGGGGEQYF. The rearrangement links TRBV4-3 to TRBJ2-7, with D possibly being TRBD2 (6 bases). V dropped 1 base and J dropped 7 bases, with 11 bases sitting between them. The CDR3 has 13 residues. Per the germline V gene, CDR1 is LGHNA and CDR2 is YSLEER.

This clonotype was seen a handful of times. The chain carries TRBV28 and TRBJ2-4; D is perhaps TRBD2 (6 bases). V was shortened by 1 base and J by 0 bases, with 22 bases between the two germline ends. The CDR3 length is 20 residues. The germline V gene encodes CDR1 MDHEN and CDR2 SYDVKM. CDR3 sequence (DNA): TGTGCCAGCAGTTTATACCTGGGGGGTACAGCGTCTCAAGCCAAAAACATTCAGTACTTC. Translation gives CASSLYLGGTASQAKNIQYF.

There are many counts of this clonotype. The rearrangement joins TRBV20-1 to TRBJ2-3; 8 bases agree with TRBD2. V shed 3 bases and J 3 bases; nucleotides not matched to a gene: 11. Looked up from germline, CDR1 is DFQATT and CDR2 is SNEGSKA (reference sequence). The CDR3 totals 16 residues. In DNA, the CDR3 is TGCAGTGCTAGGCCCTTAGCGAGCGGGAGTACAGATACGCAGTATTTT. It translates to CSARPLASGSTDTQYF.

This clonotype was seen ten or more times. The chain has TRBV11-3 and TRBJ2-1, with TRBD1 matching 8 bases. Germline lookup yields CDR1 SGHNT and CDR2 YENEEA. The length of the CDR3 is 16 residues. After removal of 2 bases from V and 6 bases from J, the junction contained 9 bases not matched to a gene. This CDR3 reads CASSLQAGTGANEQFF. CDR3 nucleotide sequence: TGTGCCAGCAGCTTACAAGCCGGGACAGGCGCCAATGAGCAGTTCTTC.

This clonotype was detected a few times. V and J are TRBV27 and TRBJ2-3, with a weak D call TRBD2 (6 bases). This CDR3 has 17 residues. Looked up from germline, CDR1 is MNHEY and CDR2 is SMNVEV (reference sequence). The germline V and J ends were trimmed by 6 bases and 0 bases, with 19 bases remaining between them. CDR3 in amino acids: CASSTRGITLSTDTQYF. In DNA, the CDR3 is TGTGCCAGCAGCACTCGCGGGATTACGTTGAGCACAGATACGCAGTATTTT.

This clonotype came up many times. The rearrangement uses TRBV12-3 or TRBV12-4 and TRBJ1-2; 9 bases line up with TRBD1. Losses at the gene ends were 7 bases for V and 8 bases for J; bases not matched to a gene: 5. The CDR3 has 12 amino acids. CDR3 loop: CASMIQGAGYTF. CDR3 bases: TGTGCCAGCATGATACAGGGGGCGGGCTACACCTTC.

This clonotype has ten or more counts. The rearrangement joins TRBV3-1 to TRBJ2-7, with no clear D. V dropped 1 base and J dropped 6 bases, with 10 bases sitting between them. This CDR3 has 13 amino acids. Germline V gene sequence: CDR1 LGHDT, CDR2 YNNKEL (reference sequence). CDR3 protein: CASSQGLFGEQYF. The CDR3 DNA follows: TGTGCCAGCAGCCAAGGCCTCTTCGGCGAGCAGTACTTC.

This clonotype has more than one count but fewer than ten. This chain links TRBV10-3 with TRBJ2-1, with a tentative D call TRBD2 (6 bases). Trimming stripped 0 bases from V and 6 bases from J, with 9 bases between. Per germline, CDR1 ENHRY and CDR2 SYGVKD. This CDR3 has 14 residues. Written as DNA, the CDR3 is TGTGCCATCAGTGAGTCCCCGGGACTCAATGAGCAGTTCTTC. Encoded protein: CAISESPGLNEQFF.

This clonotype was counted ten times or more. Written as DNA, the CDR3 is TGCAGCGTTGGGGAGAATTCACCCCTCCACTTT. Translated: CSVGENSPLHF. This chain connects TRBV29-1 to TRBJ1-6, with no clear D. Per germline, CDR1 SQVTM and CDR2 ANQGSEA. Between the trimmed V and J ends, which lost 4 bases and 7 bases, there was a span of 5 bases. The CDR3 length is 11 residues.

In its sample, this clonotype was seen many times. The chain combines TRBV7-2 with TRBJ2-3; D possibly corresponds to TRBD1 (5 bases). V lost 2 bases and J lost 2, with 11 bases in between. Germline V gene sequence: CDR1 SGHTA, CDR2 FQGNSA. The CDR3 sequence is 15 residues long. CDR3 loop: CASSLFTGPTDTQYF. CDR3 bases: TGTGCCAGCAGCTTATTTACAGGTCCCACAGATACGCAGTATTTT.

This clonotype was observed many times. This CDR3 reads CASSEMQAGTDTQYF. For the CDR3, the DNA is TGTGCCAGCAGTGAGATGCAGGCGGGCACAGATACGCAGTATTTT. The rearrangement links TRBV6-4 to TRBJ2-3; D unclear. CDR3 length equals 15 residues. Per the germline V gene, CDR1 is MRHNA and CDR2 is SNTAGT. V was cut by 3 bases and J by 1 base, with 11 bases left in between.